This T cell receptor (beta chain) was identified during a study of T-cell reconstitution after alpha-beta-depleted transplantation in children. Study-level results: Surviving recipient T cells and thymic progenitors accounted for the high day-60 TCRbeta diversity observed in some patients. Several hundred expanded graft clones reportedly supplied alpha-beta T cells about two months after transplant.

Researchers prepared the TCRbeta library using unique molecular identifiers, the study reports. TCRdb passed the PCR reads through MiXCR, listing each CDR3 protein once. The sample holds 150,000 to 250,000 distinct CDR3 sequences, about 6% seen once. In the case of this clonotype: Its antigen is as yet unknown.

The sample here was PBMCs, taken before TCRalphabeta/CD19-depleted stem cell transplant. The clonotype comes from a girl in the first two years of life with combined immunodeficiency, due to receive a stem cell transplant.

The CDR3 region is CASSYWVNTEAFF. The CDR3 DNA reads as TGTGCCAGCAGTTACTGGGTGAACACTGAAGCTTTCTTT. The chain is built from TRBV6-2 or TRBV6-3 and TRBJ1-1; no clear D gene. The length of the CDR3 is 13 residues. Germline CDR1 reads MNHEY; CDR2 reads SVGEGT. The V gene lost 1 base and the J gene lost 0 bases, with 3 bases spanning the gap.